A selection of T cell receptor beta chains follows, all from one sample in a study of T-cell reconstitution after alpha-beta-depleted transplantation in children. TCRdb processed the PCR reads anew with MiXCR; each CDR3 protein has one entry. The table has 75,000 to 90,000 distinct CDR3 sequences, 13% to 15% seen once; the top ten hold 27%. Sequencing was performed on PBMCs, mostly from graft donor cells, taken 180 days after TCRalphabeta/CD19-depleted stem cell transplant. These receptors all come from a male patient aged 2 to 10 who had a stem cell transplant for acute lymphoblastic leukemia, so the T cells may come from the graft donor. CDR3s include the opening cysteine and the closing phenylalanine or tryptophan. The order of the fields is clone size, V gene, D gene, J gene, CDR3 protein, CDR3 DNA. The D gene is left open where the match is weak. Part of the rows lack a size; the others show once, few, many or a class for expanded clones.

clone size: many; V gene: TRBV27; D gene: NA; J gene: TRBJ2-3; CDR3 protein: CASSFAPSTDTQYF; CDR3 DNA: TGTGCCAGCAGTTTTGCCCCTAGCACAGATACGCAGTATTTT
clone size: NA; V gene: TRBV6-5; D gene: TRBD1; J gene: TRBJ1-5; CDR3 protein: CASSLTGEAGFQPQHF; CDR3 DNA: TGTGCCAGCAGTTTGACAGGGGAAGCTGGTTTTCAGCCCCAGCATTTT
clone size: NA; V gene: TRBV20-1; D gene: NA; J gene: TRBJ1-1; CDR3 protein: CSATVLPPMNTEAFF; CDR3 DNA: TGCAGTGCTACCGTTCTGCCTCCTATGAACACTGAAGCTTTCTTT
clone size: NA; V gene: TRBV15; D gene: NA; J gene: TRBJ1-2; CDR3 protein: CATSRANRNYGYTF; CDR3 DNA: TGTGCCACCAGCAGAGCGAACAGAAACTATGGCTACACCTTC
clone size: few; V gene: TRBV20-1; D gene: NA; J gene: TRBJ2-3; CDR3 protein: CSAETTCASRDTQYF; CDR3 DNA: TGCAGTGCTGAGACGACTTGTGCGTCTCGAGATACGCAGTATTTT
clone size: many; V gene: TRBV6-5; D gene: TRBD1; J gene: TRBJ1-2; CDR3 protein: CASRGGGGYTF; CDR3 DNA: TGTGCCAGCCGGGGAGGGGGCGGCTACACCTTC
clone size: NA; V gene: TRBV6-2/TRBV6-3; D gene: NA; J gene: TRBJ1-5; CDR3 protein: CASNRQGLVYQPQHF; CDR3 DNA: TGTGCCAGCAATCGTCAGGGTTTAGTTTATCAGCCCCAGCATTTT
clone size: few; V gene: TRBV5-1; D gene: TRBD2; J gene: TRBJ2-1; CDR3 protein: CASSLSGRARHEQFF; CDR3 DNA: TGCGCCAGCAGCCTTAGCGGGAGGGCCCGGCATGAGCAGTTCTTC
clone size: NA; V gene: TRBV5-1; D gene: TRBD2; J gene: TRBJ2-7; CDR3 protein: CASSLGSSGSVVYEQYF; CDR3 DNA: TGCGCCAGCAGCTTGGGGTCTAGCGGGAGTGTTGTCTACGAGCAGTACTTC
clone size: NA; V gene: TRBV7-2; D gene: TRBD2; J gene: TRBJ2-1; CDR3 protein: CASSLGREGEFF; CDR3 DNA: TGTGCCAGCAGCTTAGGGCGGGAGGGAGAGTTCTTC